This T cell receptor beta chain came from a study of blood T cell repertoires in COVID-19 (dated by TCRdb to about 2020). With respect to the entire study: Samples covering the acute and convalescent phases of COVID-19 were provided by collaborators in the United States, Italy and Spain. Where available, HLA class I and class II types were obtained from metadata supplied by the sample provider rather than from assay-based typing. A de-identified subject ID, COVID-19 status, age in years and sex were almost always included in the sample metadata. The material from the prospective study consisted of cDNA or gDNA derived from T cells, B-cell-depleted T cells, or PBMCs. A freely available public database, intended as a resource for researchers studying the immune response to SARS-CoV-2, is where the repertoires were released. Deeply sampled blood TCRbeta repertoires from subjects exposed to, actively infected with, or recovered from COVID-19 were included in the dataset. The samples were drawn from the first 160 participants of the ongoing ImmuneRACE study and from 1,254 subjects provided by 6 global collaborators.

Another Seattle source contributed samples from volunteer blood donors who had recovered from COVID-19. Whole blood was collected in K2EDTA tubes by collaborating institutions according to the institutions' own protocols. For TCRbeta analysis, collaborator samples were shipped as frozen whole blood, as isolated PBMCs, or as DNA extracted from either sample type. The immunoSEQ Assay, a bias-controlled multiplex PCR, was used to amplify TCRbeta CDR3 regions from genomic DNA. Concerning the study's data processing: Nucleated cell counts per sample were estimated from amplification of reference gene primers within the assay. To quantify the absolute abundance of each unique TCRbeta CDR3 rearrangement, sequence reads were collapsed and filtered. For each sample, productive Simpson clonality was calculated by taking the square root of Simpson's diversity index across productive rearrangements. TCRdb took this table from immuneACCESS and kept in-frame rearrangements with V and J called. Such tables lack part of the clones; where checked against another copy, unresolved V genes explain under half of the gap, and the rest is unexplained. The V and J calls and clone size come from that table; D and trimming were worked out from the DNA. The sample contains approximately 280,000 clones, around 86% of them found a single time. The top ten clones comprise about 1.9% of the sample.

Worth noting for this clone: Its antigen remains undetermined. There are no base qualities to consult, and no much larger clone falls within one base.

The research as a whole found: How much clinical and demographic metadata was included differed by source and by participant, and the metadata was provided uncurated.

This TCR derives from a young woman who had recovered from COVID-19. Sequenced sample: peripheral blood.

Here is the DNA: TGTGCCAGCAGCCCCCGGCATACGACAAGATCCTACGAGCAGTACTTC. Translated, this gives CASSPRHTTRSYEQYF. Recombination linked TRBV7-2 to TRBJ2-7, with no D gene named confidently. Trimming costs V 5 bases and J 1 base, and their ends lie 18 bases apart. CDR1 and CDR2 are read off the germline V gene as SGHTA and FQGNSA. The CDR3 measures 16 amino acids from cysteine to phenylalanine. Only CDR3 DNA is held: 48 bases, read in frame from base 1.